This T cell receptor beta chain was documented in a study of T cells in Graves' hyperthyroidism and ophthalmopathy. Study-level findings and limits: Ophthalmopathy, as predicted by the model, came a median 6.5 months after the prediction. Most thyroid clonotypes that were expanded above 0.001 also turned up in blood. From stable hyperthyroidism, ophthalmopathy was separated by a 13 V-J model.

This clonotype was counted many times. What it recognizes is unknown. Diagnostic decisions used clinical symptoms, serum thyroxine and TRAb, thyroid ultrasound and orbital computed tomography. There were TCR beta CDR3 regions amplified from RNA transcripts. An initial round of RT-PCR targeting the TCR CDR3 relied on the HTBI primer set. TCRdb reanalysed the multiplex PCR reads using MiXCR and keeps one entry per CDR3 protein. This sample has hundreds of thousands of distinct CDR3 sequences, with around 15% found just once. V lost 5 bases, J lost 5 bases, and 10 bases lay in between. The germline V gene encodes CDR1 MNHEY and CDR2 SMNVEV (reference sequence). This CDR3 region has 13 residues.

This sequence originates from a woman aged 25 to 39 with Graves' hyperthyroidism. Sequenced: blood. This chain connects TRBV27 to TRBJ2-1; D may be TRBD2 (5 bases). The chain's CDR3 is CASSNTRNNEQFF. The CDR3 nucleotides read TGTGCCAGCAGTAACACTAGGAACAATGAGCAGTTCTTC.